The clone carrying this T cell receptor beta chain has only a few counts. The antigen remains unidentified. V lost 6 bases, J lost 4 bases, and 9 bases stayed unmatched. This CDR3 contains 15 residues. Looked up from germline, CDR1 is MNHNY and CDR2 is SVGAGI (reference sequence). Clones were sequenced by immunoSEQ multiplex PCR, and TCRdb holds only the in-frame ones, with some missing. The data contain 82,000 or so clones, 85% to 95% of them singletons. These data originate in a study of cytomegalovirus exposure and HLA in healthy donors. Study background: The 550 to 700 first-cohort repertoires and the approximately 130 validation repertoires shared the same platform, a later analysis reported. Notes on the study in general: Confirmation was obtained in vitro that a few CMV-associated chains are specific for CMV antigens. Most TCR sequences were seen very rarely across donors, but some public TCRs occurred in many.

This receptor was taken from a woman younger than 35 in good health and CMV-seronegative. The sequencing input was PBMCs. The chain joins TRBV6-6 to TRBJ1-1; 9 bases match TRBD1. In nucleotides, the CDR3 is TGTGCCAGCAGCTACAGGCCGACAGGGGGCACTGAAGCTTTCTTT. Amino acids: CASSYRPTGGTEAFF.